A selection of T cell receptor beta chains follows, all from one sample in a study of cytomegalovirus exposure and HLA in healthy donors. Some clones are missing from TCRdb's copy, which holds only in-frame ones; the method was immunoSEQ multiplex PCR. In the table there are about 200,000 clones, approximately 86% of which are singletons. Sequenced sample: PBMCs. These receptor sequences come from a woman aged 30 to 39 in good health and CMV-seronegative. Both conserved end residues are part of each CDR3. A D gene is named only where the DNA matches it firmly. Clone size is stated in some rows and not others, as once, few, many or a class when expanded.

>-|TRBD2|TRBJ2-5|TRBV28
CASTSTGTMQETQYF
TGTGCCAGCACTTCCACCGGGACTATGCAAGAGACCCAGTACTTC
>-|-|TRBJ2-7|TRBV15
CATSLTGYVSYEQYF
TGTGCCACCAGCTTAACAGGGTACGTCTCCTACGAGCAGTACTTC
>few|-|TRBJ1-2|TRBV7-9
CASSPPGGLWDTF
TGTGCCAGCAGCCCCCCGGGTGGGTTGTGGGACACCTTC
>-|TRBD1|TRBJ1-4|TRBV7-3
CASSFRDRVRSTEKLFF
TGTGCCAGCAGCTTCCGGGACAGGGTCCGTTCGACGGAAAAACTGTTTTTT
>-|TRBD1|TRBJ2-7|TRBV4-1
CASSSGQGAFGEQYF
TGCGCCAGCAGCTCCGGACAGGGGGCCTTCGGAGAGCAGTACTTC
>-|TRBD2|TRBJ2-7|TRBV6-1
CASVSSGGYDEQYF
TGTGCCAGCGTATCTAGCGGGGGGTATGACGAGCAGTACTTC
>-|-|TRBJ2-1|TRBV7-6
CASSPGGRSNEQFF
TGTGCCAGCAGCCCGGGGGGCAGATCCAATGAGCAGTTCTTC
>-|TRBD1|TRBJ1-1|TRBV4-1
CASSQARTGIYTEAFF
TGCGCCAGCAGCCAGGCCAGGACAGGGATTTACACTGAAGCTTTCTTT
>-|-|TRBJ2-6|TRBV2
CASSGTGSTSGANVLTF
TGTGCCAGCAGTGGTACCGGGTCCACCTCTGGGGCCAACGTCCTGACTTTC
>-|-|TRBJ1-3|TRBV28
CASSFYVGASGNTIYF
TGTGCCAGCAGTTTCTACGTAGGGGCCTCTGGAAACACCATATATTTT
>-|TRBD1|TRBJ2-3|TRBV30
CAWSRGRSTDTQYF
TGTGCCTGGAGTAGGGGGCGGAGCACAGATACGCAGTATTTT
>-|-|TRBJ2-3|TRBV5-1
CASSLAPTSERDTQYF
TGCGCCAGCAGCTTGGCCCCGACTAGTGAAAGAGATACGCAGTATTTT
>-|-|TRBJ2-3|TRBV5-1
CASSPLGASTDTQYF
TGCGCCAGCAGCCCCCTTGGGGCAAGCACAGATACGCAGTATTTT
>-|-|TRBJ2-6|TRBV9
CASSFFSGAGANVLTF
TGTGCCAGCAGCTTCTTCTCGGGGGCTGGGGCCAACGTCCTGACTTTC
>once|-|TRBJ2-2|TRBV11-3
CASNPGSGELFF
TGTGCCAGCAACCCCGGGAGCGGGGAGCTGTTTTTT
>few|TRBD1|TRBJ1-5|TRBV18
CASSPLTGAHQPQHF
TGTGCCAGCTCACCATTAACAGGGGCCCATCAGCCCCAGCATTTT
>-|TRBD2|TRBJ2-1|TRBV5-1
CASSGGTSGGHDEQFF
TGCGCCAGCAGCGGCGGGACTAGCGGGGGGCATGATGAGCAGTTCTTC
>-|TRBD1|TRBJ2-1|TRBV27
CASSPYRGSDDEQFF
TGTGCCAGCAGCCCTTACAGGGGTTCGGACGATGAGCAGTTCTTC
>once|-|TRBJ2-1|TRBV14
CASSPDYPSEQFF
TGTGCCAGCAGCCCCGACTACCCCAGTGAGCAGTTCTTC
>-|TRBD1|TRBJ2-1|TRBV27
CASSPGQYNEQFF
TGTGCCAGCAGTCCGGGACAGTACAATGAGCAGTTCTTC
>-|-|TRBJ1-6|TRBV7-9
CASSPLTGINSPLHF
TGTGCCAGCAGCCCTCTTACAGGGATTAATTCACCCCTCCACTTT
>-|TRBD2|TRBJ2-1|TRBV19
CASSIRTSGEQFF
TGTGCCAGTAGTATCCGGACTAGTGGCGAGCAGTTCTTC
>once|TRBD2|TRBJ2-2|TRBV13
CASSLAGGRTGELFF
TGTGCCAGCAGCTTGGCGGGAGGTAGGACCGGGGAGCTGTTTTTT
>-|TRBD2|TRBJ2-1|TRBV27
CASSPHKAGGYNEQFF
TGTGCCAGCAGTCCCCATAAAGCGGGGGGGTACAATGAGCAGTTCTTC
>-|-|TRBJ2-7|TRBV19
CASSILGGGVTEEQYF
TGTGCCAGTAGTATTCTTGGCGGGGGCGTTACGGAGGAGCAGTACTTC
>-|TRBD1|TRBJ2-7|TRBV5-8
CASRPRDRGNYEQYF
TGTGCCAGCAGGCCCCGGGACAGGGGAAACTACGAGCAGTACTTC
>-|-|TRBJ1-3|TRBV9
CASSVDGTTNSGNTIYF
TGTGCCAGCAGCGTCGATGGGACAACAAACTCTGGAAACACCATATATTTT
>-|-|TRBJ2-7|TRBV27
CASSPGGAPYEQYF
TGTGCCAGCAGTCCCGGGGGTGCCCCCTACGAGCAGTACTTC
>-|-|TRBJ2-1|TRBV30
CAWSPAGDLSYNEQFF
TGTGCCTGGAGCCCGGCGGGTGACCTCTCCTACAATGAGCAGTTCTTC
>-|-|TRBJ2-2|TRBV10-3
CAISEYEGNTGELFF
TGTGCCATCAGTGAGTACGAGGGAAACACCGGGGAGCTGTTTTTT
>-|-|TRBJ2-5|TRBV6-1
CASSVMAGETQYF
TGTGCCAGCAGCGTGATGGCAGGGGAGACCCAGTACTTC
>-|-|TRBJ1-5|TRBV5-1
CASSFGSNQPQHF
TGCGCCAGCAGCTTTGGCAGCAATCAGCCCCAGCATTTT
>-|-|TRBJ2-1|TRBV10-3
CAISESLSGNEQFF
TGTGCCATCAGTGAGTCGCTTAGCGGCAATGAGCAGTTCTTC
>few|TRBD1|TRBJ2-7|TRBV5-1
CASSWGQAYSYEQYF
TGCGCCAGCAGCTGGGGACAGGCTTACTCCTACGAGCAGTACTTC
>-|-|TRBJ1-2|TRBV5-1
CASSRIQGISPGYTF
TGCGCCAGCAGCCGGATCCAGGGAATATCTCCTGGCTACACCTTC
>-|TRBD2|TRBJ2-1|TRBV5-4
CASSLVGGSYNEQFF
TGTGCCAGCAGCTTGGTAGGCGGGAGCTACAATGAGCAGTTCTTC
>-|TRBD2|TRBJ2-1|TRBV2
CASTLTSGRATVDEQFF
TGTGCCAGCACCTTGACTAGCGGGAGGGCAACTGTAGATGAGCAGTTCTTC
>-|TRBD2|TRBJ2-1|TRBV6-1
CASSEVGLDSEQFF
TGTGCCAGCAGTGAAGTGGGACTAGATTCTGAGCAGTTCTTC
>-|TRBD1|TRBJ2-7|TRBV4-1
CASSHTDRGQKEQYF
TGCGCCAGCAGCCATACGGACAGGGGGCAGAAGGAGCAGTACTTC
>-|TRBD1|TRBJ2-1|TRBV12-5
CASGWTGGNEQFF
TGTGCTAGTGGTTGGACAGGGGGCAATGAGCAGTTCTTC
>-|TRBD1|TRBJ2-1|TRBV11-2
CASSLGPGQGFF
TGTGCCAGCAGCTTGGGTCCGGGACAGGGTTTCTTC
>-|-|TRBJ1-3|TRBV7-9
CASSHPEGPKEDTIYF
TGTGCCAGCAGCCATCCTGAGGGCCCGAAAGAAGACACCATATATTTT
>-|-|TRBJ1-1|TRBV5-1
CASSFSGLTEAFF
TGCGCCAGCAGCTTTTCAGGGCTCACTGAAGCTTTCTTT
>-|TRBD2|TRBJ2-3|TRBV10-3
CAIRARGNPDTQYF
TGTGCCATCAGGGCGCGGGGGAACCCAGATACGCAGTATTTT
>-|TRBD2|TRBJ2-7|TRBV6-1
CASSEGQLLAYEQYF
TGTGCCAGCAGTGAAGGACAGCTACTAGCGTACGAGCAGTACTTC